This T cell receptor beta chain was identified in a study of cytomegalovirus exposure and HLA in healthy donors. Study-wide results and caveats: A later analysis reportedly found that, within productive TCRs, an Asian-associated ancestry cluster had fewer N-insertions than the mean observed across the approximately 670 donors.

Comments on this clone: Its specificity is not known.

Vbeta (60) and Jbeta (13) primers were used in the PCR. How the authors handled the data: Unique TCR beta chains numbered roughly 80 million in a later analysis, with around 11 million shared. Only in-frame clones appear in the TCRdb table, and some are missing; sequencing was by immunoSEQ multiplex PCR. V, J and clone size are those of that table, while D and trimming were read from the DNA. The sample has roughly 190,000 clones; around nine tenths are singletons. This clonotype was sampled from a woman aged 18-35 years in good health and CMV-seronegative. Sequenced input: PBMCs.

The CDR3 nucleotides are TGTGCCAGCAGCCGAGGACCGGGAGGGACGCGTAATGAGCAGTTCTTC. It translates to CASSRGPGGTRNEQFF. V usage is TRBV14 and J usage is TRBJ2-1; 8 bases are shared with TRBD2. CDR1 SGHDN and CDR2 FVKESK come from the germline V gene. The CDR3 length is 16 residues. V was pared by 4 bases and J by 7 bases, with 12 bases of the junction left unmatched.